A single sample gave rise to the 9 T cell receptor beta chains below, sequenced in a study of identical twins. MiXCR, applied by TCRdb to the 5' RACE reads, yields one record per CDR3 protein. Of approximately 410,000 distinct CDR3 sequences in the sample, approximately 17% were seen once. Sequenced sample: naive T cells sorted from blood. All receptors derive from a man in his forties or fifties in good health.

J is TRBJ2-5 and V is TRBV5-1; D perhaps matches TRBD2 (6 bases). Germline values: CDR1 SGHRS, CDR2 YFSETQ. V lost 7 bases, J lost 5 bases, and 15 bases lay in between. The CDR3 length is 13 residues. CDR3 in amino acids: CASYLWGDETQYF. The CDR3 DNA reads TGCGCCAGCTATCTTTGGGGGGACGAGACCCAGTACTTC.

The table lists this clonotype with many counts. The chain employs TRBV13 and TRBJ2-1, with D maybe TRBD2 (5 bases). The CDR3 covers 15 residues. Germline lookup yields CDR1 PRHDT and CDR2 FYEKMQ (reference sequence). Trimming removed 5 bases from V and 4 bases from J, with 15 bases in between. The CDR3 DNA is TGTGCCAGCAGCCCGGGGAACTTCAATTACAATGAGCAGTTCTTC. This translates into CASSPGNFNYNEQFF.

This chain links TRBV19 with TRBJ1-6; maybe TRBD1 (6 bases). V dropped 3 bases and J dropped 8 bases, with 17 bases sitting between them. Germline CDR1 is LNHDA and CDR2 is SQIVND (reference sequence). The CDR3 extends over 16 amino acids. The CDR3 sequence: CASSILQGISDSPLHF. CDR3 sequence (DNA): TGTGCCAGTAGTATCTTGCAGGGGATTTCGGATTCACCCCTCCACTTT.

This clonotype has a handful of counts. The J gene is TRBJ2-7, the V gene TRBV6-5; D possibly uses TRBD1 or TRBD2 (5 bases each). The germline V gene encodes CDR1 MNHEY and CDR2 SVGAGI. CDR3 length: 14 residues. V gave up 2 bases and J gave up 0 bases, with 8 bases separating them. DNA for the CDR3: TGTGCCAGCAGTTACCGGGACCACTCCTACGAGCAGTACTTC. As protein: CASSYRDHSYEQYF.

The chain uses TRBV7-2 and TRBJ2-6; a possible D gene is TRBD2 (5 bases). The CDR3 length is 17 residues. Germline CDR1 and CDR2: SGHTA and FQGNSA. Trimming removed 0 bases at V and 2 bases at J, with 11 bases between. The CDR3 nucleotides read TGTGCCAGCAGCTTAGCCACCGGGGTCCCTGGGGCCAACGTCCTGACTTTC. Its protein product is CASSLATGVPGANVLTF.

This clonotype was seen repeatedly, ten times or more. This rearrangement joins TRBV9 to TRBJ2-7; 7 nucleotides agree with TRBD2. V dropped 4 bases and J dropped 0; count of bases not matched to a gene: 4. Germline CDR1 and CDR2: SGDLS and YYNGEE. The CDR3 sequence is 14 residues long. In DNA, the CDR3 is TGTGCCAGCAGCTTCGGGACTATCTCCTACGAGCAGTACTTC. Its protein is CASSFGTISYEQYF.

This clonotype was seen many times. The J gene is TRBJ1-2, the V gene TRBV12-3 or TRBV12-4, with TRBD1 matching over 10 bases. With 7 bases clipped from V and 7 bases from J, the junction kept 15 bases outside the gene matches. The CDR3 covers 16 residues. In DNA, the CDR3 is TGTGCCAGCACCGGGATGTTGACGACAGGGGGCTTTGGCTACACCTTC. Translating gives CASTGMLTTGGFGYTF.

The chain carries TRBV30 and TRBJ2-1; D is undetermined. This CDR3 spans 14 amino acids. Germline CDR1 is GTSNPN and CDR2 is SVGIG (reference sequence). V gave up 0 bases and J gave up 0 bases, with 6 bases separating them. CDR3 in amino acids: CAWSVQSSYNEQFF. CDR3 coding DNA: TGTGCCTGGAGTGTCCAAAGCTCCTACAATGAGCAGTTCTTC.

This clonotype was found a few times. V gene TRBV20-1 combines with J gene TRBJ2-2, with D maybe TRBD1 (6 bases). The CDR3 has 17 residues. The V end was cut by 0 bases, the J end by 1 base, with 15 bases between. The germline CDR1 and CDR2 sequences are DFQATT and SNEGSKA (reference sequence). The CDR3 DNA sequence: TGCAGTGCTAGAGATCTGGTAGTAGGGGGGAACACCGGGGAGCTGTTTTTT. Translation: CSARDLVVGGNTGELFF.